Below are 3 T cell receptor beta chains sequenced from a single sample in a study of beta chain features in type 1 diabetes (dated by TCRdb to the late 2010s). The research as a whole found: Type 1 diabetes patients showed a moderate but significant shortening of TCRB CDR3 length in all four CD4+ subsets.

These receptors have no identified antigens. The library was made by the immunoSEQ multiplex PCR assay. The High Capacity cDNA Reverse Transcription Kit was used to reverse transcribe all of the isolated RNA, meaning that expressed TCRB transcripts were what got sequenced. In its TCRdb copy, this immuneACCESS table keeps in-frame sequences only and misses some clones. Where compared with another copy, unresolved V genes explain less than half of these, and the others have no known cause. The sample table shows under 200,000 clones, and 9% to 12% are seen once. The ten largest clones take up around 0.5% of the sample. Sequenced material: central memory CD4+ T cells from blood. The receptors were gathered from a man younger than 45 with type 1 diabetes.

This clone was observed a few times. The rearrangement uses TRBV5-1 and TRBJ1-1, with 9 bases matching TRBD1. Germline V gene data show CDR1 as SGHRS and CDR2 as YFSETQ. The CDR3 totals 15 residues. The J segment lost 4 bases and the V segment lost 3 bases, leaving 7 bases of the junction unmatched. The CDR3 DNA follows: TGCGCCAGCAGCTCGACCGGGACAGGGATCACTGAAGCTTTCTTT. The encoded protein is CASSSTGTGITEAFF.

This sequence joins TRBV6-5 and TRBJ2-5, with D possibly TRBD2 on 5 matching bases. CDR3 length equals 16 residues. Germline V gene data show CDR1 as MNHEY and CDR2 as SVGAGI. Trimming took off 4 bases at V and 6 bases at J, with 21 bases between the two ends. CDR3 region: CASSSSLLANVKTQYF. CDR3 DNA: TGTGCCAGCAGTTCCTCTCTGCTAGCTAACGTCAAGACCCAGTACTTC.

This clone was seen only a few times. V and J are TRBV7-9 and TRBJ1-1; maybe TRBD1 (5 bases). Germline assignment: CDR1 SEHNR and CDR2 FQNEAQ (reference sequence). This CDR3 spans 15 amino acids. The ends were cut back, 1 base at V and 3 bases at J, with 12 bases in the middle. This chain's CDR3 is CASSLGSGYDTEAFF. CDR3 DNA: TGTGCCAGCAGCTTAGGGTCAGGGTATGACACTGAAGCTTTCTTT.